This is a list of T cell receptor beta chains from one sample in a study of preoperative IRX-2 immunotherapy in early breast cancer. The assay was immunoSEQ multiplex PCR, and TCRdb's table has in-frame clones only and misses some. Here the sample spans about 28,000 clones, 70% to 85% being singletons. The specimen was obtained from a patient treated with IRX-2 immunotherapy. These receptors originate from a human donor with breast cancer. The CDR3 runs from the conserved cysteine through the conserved F or W. D genes are given only for firm matches. Expanded clones get a size class; other rows say once, few or many, or leave the size out.

>NA|TRBJ2-7|TRBD2|TRBV19|16
CASSTPSGRPSYEQYF
TGTGCCAGTAGTACCCCCAGCGGGAGGCCCTCCTACGAGCAGTACTTC
>NA|TRBJ2-7|TRBD1|TRBV6-8|14
CASSSTGGGFGQYF
TGTGCCAGCAGTTCGACAGGGGGCGGCTTTGGGCAGTACTTC
>NA|TRBJ2-2|NA|TRBV6-8|21
CASSYSLRRRTPGADTGELFF
TGTGCCAGCAGTTACTCGCTACGCCGAAGGACTCCAGGTGCGGACACCGGGGAGCTGTTTTTT
>few|TRBJ2-2|TRBD1|TRBV19|15
CASRRTGEVTGELFF
TGTGCCAGTAGACGGACAGGGGAGGTCACCGGGGAGCTGTTTTTT
>NA|TRBJ2-7|NA|TRBV11-3|14
CASSQGDSYYEQYF
TGTGCCAGCAGCCAAGGAGACAGCTACTACGAGCAGTACTTC
>NA|TRBJ1-2|NA|TRBV28|13
CASSLSGPYGYTF
TGTGCCAGCAGTTTGTCGGGACCGTATGGCTACACCTTC
>NA|TRBJ1-2|NA|TRBV25-1|16
CASHNVMGPRTYGYTF
TGTGCCAGCCATAATGTGATGGGGCCGAGGACCTATGGCTACACCTTC
>NA|TRBJ2-3|NA|TRBV5-1|14
CASTGGGLKDTQYF
TGCGCCAGCACAGGGGGGGGGCTCAAAGATACGCAGTATTTT
>NA|TRBJ2-7|NA|TRBV30|13
CAWKVGWGHEQYF
TGTGCCTGGAAGGTTGGGTGGGGTCACGAGCAGTACTTC
>NA|TRBJ2-5|NA|TRBV10-3|14
CAISEVVPSGTQYF
TGTGCCATCAGTGAGGTCGTCCCTTCGGGGACCCAGTACTTC
>NA|TRBJ2-3|NA|TRBV9|12
CASSAGSDTQYF
TGTGCCAGCAGCGCAGGGTCAGATACGCAGTATTTT
>NA|TRBJ1-1|NA|TRBV27|14
CASSPTGSNTEAFF
TGTGCCAGCAGCCCTACGGGGTCGAACACTGAAGCTTTCTTT
>few|TRBJ1-5|NA|TRBV5-1|15
CASSLGGYSNQPQHF
TGCGCCAGCAGCTTGGGGGGTTATAGCAATCAGCCCCAGCATTTT
>NA|TRBJ2-5|TRBD1|TRBV11-3|15
CASSAYRGRGETQYF
TGTGCCAGCAGCGCTTACAGGGGGCGCGGGGAGACCCAGTACTTC
>NA|TRBJ1-2|TRBD1|TRBV5-1|19
CASSLGLGTGDLHNYGYTF
TGCGCCAGCAGCTTAGGTCTCGGGACAGGGGACTTGCATAACTATGGCTACACCTTC
>NA|TRBJ1-6|NA|TRBV19|17
CASSIGGARIWNSPLHF
TGTGCCAGTAGTATCGGGGGCGCGAGGATATGGAATTCACCCCTCCACTTT
>NA|TRBJ1-2|NA|TRBV6-8|14
CASSLASGIYGYTF
TGTGCCAGCAGTCTCGCCTCAGGGATCTATGGCTACACCTTC
>NA|TRBJ1-5|NA|TRBV6-8|14
CASSPWGGKQPQHF
TGTGCCAGCAGTCCCTGGGGGGGGAAGCAGCCCCAGCATTTT
>NA|TRBJ2-1|TRBD2|TRBV14|23
CASSQDWVLGTSGRGAFYNEQFF
TGTGCCAGCAGCCAAGATTGGGTTCTAGGGACTAGCGGGAGAGGAGCCTTCTACAATGAGCAGTTCTTC
>NA|TRBJ1-1|NA|TRBV19|12
CASSMRPPAAFF
TGTGCCAGTAGTATGAGGCCTCCTGCGGCTTTCTTT
>NA|TRBJ1-2|NA|TRBV19|17
CASSTDPGRPSSYGYTF
TGTGCCAGTAGTACGGATCCGGGACGGCCGTCATCCTATGGCTACACCTTC
>NA|TRBJ1-3|NA|TRBV7-1|14
CASSEQASGNTIYF
TGTGCCAGCAGCGAACAGGCGTCTGGAAACACCATATATTTT
>NA|TRBJ2-5|NA|TRBV6-8|13
CASSYAVQETQYF
TGTGCCAGCAGTTACGCTGTTCAAGAGACCCAGTACTTC
>once|TRBJ2-1|NA|TRBV18|15
CASSPQGGPYNEQFF
TGTGCCAGCTCACCCCAGGGGGGGCCGTACAATGAGCAGTTCTTC
>few|TRBJ2-7|NA|TRBV19|13
CASLRDGTYEQYF
TGTGCCAGTCTTCGGGACGGAACCTACGAGCAGTACTTC
>NA|TRBJ2-7|NA|TRBV23-1|14
CASSPSRGPDEQYF
TGCGCCAGCAGCCCCTCCCGCGGTCCCGACGAGCAGTACTTC
>NA|TRBJ2-7|TRBD2|TRBV18|14
CASSLGLAGAEQYF
TGTGCCAGCTCTTTGGGACTAGCGGGAGCCGAGCAGTACTTC
>once|TRBJ1-1|NA|TRBV7-6|16
CASSLGPPLAGTEAFF
TGTGCCAGCAGCTTAGGTCCCCCGCTCGCGGGCACTGAAGCTTTCTTT
>NA|TRBJ2-3|TRBD2|TRBV28|15
CASSPSGRLTDTQYF
TGTGCCAGCAGCCCTAGCGGGAGACTCACAGATACGCAGTATTTT
>NA|TRBJ2-1|TRBD2|TRBV10-3|14
CAISESGEGLGQFF
TGTGCCATCAGTGAGTCCGGGGAGGGCTTAGGGCAGTTCTTC
>NA|TRBJ2-3|NA|TRBV11-3|14
CASSLSGYPGSQYF
TGTGCCAGCAGCTTGAGCGGGTACCCAGGGTCGCAGTATTTT
>NA|TRBJ2-1|NA|TRBV7-7|15
CASSFSGDSNNEQFF
TGTGCCAGCAGCTTCAGCGGAGACTCTAACAATGAGCAGTTCTTC
>NA|TRBJ2-3|NA|TRBV6-4|15
CASSYLRPSTDTQYF
TGTGCCAGTAGTTACCTCAGGCCGAGCACAGATACGCAGTATTTT
>NA|TRBJ1-1|NA|TRBV23-1|15
CASSHPDRANTEAFF
TGCGCCAGCAGCCATCCGGACAGAGCGAACACTGAAGCTTTCTTT
>once|TRBJ2-5|TRBD2|TRBV12-5|19
CASGLVQTSGSAPQETQYF
TGTGCTAGTGGTTTGGTACAGACTAGCGGGAGTGCCCCCCAAGAGACCCAGTACTTC
>once|TRBJ1-1|NA|TRBV6-8|15
CASSYSIGADTEAFF
TGTGCCAGCAGTTACTCGATAGGGGCCGACACTGAAGCTTTCTTT
>NA|TRBJ1-6|NA|TRBV30|15
CAWSNTGYYNSPLHF
TGTGCCTGGAGCAACACTGGGTACTATAATTCACCCCTCCACTTT
>few|TRBJ2-3|NA|TRBV19|15
CASSIGGSPADTQYF
TGTGCCAGTAGTATAGGCGGCTCTCCGGCAGATACGCAGTATTTT
>NA|TRBJ2-5|TRBD2|TRBV28|13
CASRTSSGETQYF
TGTGCCAGCAGGACCTCTAGCGGAGAGACCCAGTACTTC
>NA|TRBJ2-7|TRBD2|TRBV5-1|14
CASSPLAGGYEQYF
TGCGCCAGCAGCCCGTTAGCGGGAGGCTACGAGCAGTACTTC